This TCR beta chain appears in the sequencing data of a study of CD8 T cells in ankylosing spondylitis. CDR3 size: 15 residues. TCRdb independently ran MiXCR on the 5' RACE reads; one entry per CDR3 protein. The top ten clones hold 14% of a sample with 200,000 to 250,000 distinct CDR3 sequences, around 6.6% of them seen once. The study, taken as a whole, reports: Eight highly homologous variants made up a TCR beta motif, and this motif appeared characteristic of ankylosing spondylitis blood. Reportedly, matched ankylosing spondylitis synovial fluid was significantly enriched for disease-linked clones.

As to this clonotype: Its antigen is undetermined.

V gene TRBV21-1 combines with J gene TRBJ2-7; the table names TRBD1, a call not compared with the DNA. TRBV21-1 constitutes a pseudogene. Specimen: blood, either unsorted or a sorted T cell fraction (not recorded which). The receptor was derived from a male donor with ankylosing spondylitis. Written as DNA, the CDR3 is TGTGCCAGCAGCAAAGTGGAGGGTTTTAGGGGGGAGCAGTACTTC. Encoded protein: CASSKVEGFRGEQYF.